The 32 T cell receptor beta chains in this list originate from one sample, sequenced in a study of identical twins. TCRdb analysed the 5' RACE reads with MiXCR anew, one entry per CDR3 protein. The repertoire holds some 560,000 distinct CDR3 sequences, with more than 9% as singletons. This sample was also put to use in a study of yellow fever vaccine responses in identical twins.

Sequencing was carried out using PBMCs. The receptor source for this set is a woman aged 18-35 years in good health.

This clonotype was seen a handful of times. The chain uses TRBV29-1 and TRBJ2-7, with 10 bases identical to TRBD1. CDR1 and CDR2 (germline): SQVTM, ANQGSEA. With 6 bases clipped from V and 6 bases from J, the junction kept 2 bases outside the gene matches. The CDR3 consists of 11 residues. For the CDR3, the DNA is TGCAGCGTAAGGACAGGGGGCGAGCAGTACTTC. Translating it yields CSVRTGGEQYF.

At least ten counts were recorded for this clonotype. CDR3 sequence: CASSQEPAGVGTQYF. In DNA, the CDR3 is TGCGCCAGCAGCCAAGAGCCAGCGGGAGTAGGGACCCAGTACTTC. The chain recombines TRBV4-1 with TRBJ2-5, with 8 nucleotides matching TRBD2. The J segment lost 7 bases and the V segment lost 0 bases, leaving 7 bases of the junction unmatched. There are 15 residues in the CDR3. Germline CDR1 reads MGHRA; CDR2 reads YSYEKL.

This clonotype was observed at least ten times. V usage is TRBV12-3 or TRBV12-4 and J usage is TRBJ2-5; D call uncertain. V dropped 7 bases and J dropped 3 bases, with 12 bases sitting between them. The CDR3 extends over 13 amino acids. This CDR3 reads CASTPGVEETQYF. The DNA of the CDR3 is TGTGCCAGCACGCCTGGAGTAGAAGAGACCCAGTACTTC.

This clonotype was seen repeatedly, ten times or more. The CDR3 region is CAISEYRTSYEQYF. CDR3 bases: TGTGCCATCAGTGAGTACCGGACCTCCTACGAGCAGTACTTC. V usage is TRBV10-3 and J usage is TRBJ2-7; no firm D call. CDR3 size: 14 residues. Germline lookup yields CDR1 ENHRY and CDR2 SYGVKD. V was pared by 1 base and J by 0 bases, with 7 bases between.

The chain is built from TRBV7-9 and TRBJ2-7, with a tentative D call TRBD1 (6 bases). Germline V gives CDR1 SEHNR, CDR2 FQNEAQ (reference sequence). The V end lost 5 bases, the J end lost 3 bases, and 20 bases lay between the germline ends. The CDR3 extends over 16 amino acids. CDR3: CASSDRRSVLSYEQYF. For the CDR3, the DNA is TGTGCCAGCAGCGACAGGAGGTCGGTCCTCAGCTACGAGCAGTACTTC.

To note about this clonotype: This may stem from a read error, because a much larger clone lies one nucleotide away. The V and J genes are TRBV11-2 and TRBJ2-2, with 9 bases aligning to TRBD2. Per the germline V gene, CDR1 is SGHAT and CDR2 is FQNNGV. Trimming took 6 bases from V and 7 from J; bases not matched to a gene: 6. The CDR3 is 14 amino acids. The CDR3 DNA reads as TGTGCCAGCAGTCTAGCGGGATACAACGGGGAGCTGTTTTTT. This sequence encodes CASSLAGYNGELFF.

This clonotype was seen ten or more times. The chain joins TRBV12-3 or TRBV12-4 to TRBJ2-2; TRBD2 is a possible D gene (5 bases). V lost 6 bases and J lost 2, with 10 bases in between. This CDR3 is built from 14 residues. In DNA, the CDR3 is TGTGCCAGCAGGGAGGAAACTAACACCGGGGAGCTGTTTTTT. This gives the protein CASREETNTGELFF.

This clonotype was recorded at least ten times. The chain carries TRBV15 and TRBJ2-1; 12 bases agree with TRBD2. This CDR3 spans 18 amino acids. The V segment lost 0 bases and the J segment 3 bases; nucleotides outside the gene matches: 6. Germline V lookup: CDR1 LNHNV, CDR2 YYDKDF (reference sequence). CDR3 amino acids: CATSRERGLAGYYNEQFF. DNA for the CDR3: TGTGCCACCAGCAGAGAGAGGGGACTAGCGGGTTACTACAATGAGCAGTTCTTC. The whole variable domain, filled in from reference TRBV15 and TRBJ2-1, reads DAMVIQNPRYQVTQFGKPVTLSCSQTLNHNVMYWYQQKSSQAPKLLFHYYDKDFNNEADTPDNFQSRRPNTSFCFLDIRSPGLGDTAMYLCATSRERGLAGYYNEQFFGPGTRLTVL.

V is TRBV4-1 and J is TRBJ2-3, with D unclear. Germline V lookup: CDR1 MGHRA, CDR2 YSYEKL. CDR3 length: 15 residues. The ends were cut back, 1 base at V and 1 base at J, with 9 bases in the middle. CDR3 DNA sequence: TGCGCCAGCAGCCAAGGGATGAAGCGCACAGATACGCAGTATTTT. Residues: CASSQGMKRTDTQYF.

The V call is TRBV2, the J call TRBJ2-5; D is perhaps TRBD1 or TRBD2 (5 bases each). The V gene lost 4 bases and the J gene lost 4 bases, with 10 bases spanning the gap. The germline CDR1 and CDR2 sequences are SNHLY and FYNNEI. The CDR3 has 13 residues. CDR3 amino acids: CASSVGDLETQYF. CDR3 sequence (DNA): TGTGCCAGCAGTGTGGGGGATCTAGAGACCCAGTACTTC.

The CDR3 nucleotides read TGTGCCAGCAGTTTGCGGAAAGGAATGTCAGATACGCAGTATTTT. Translating gives CASSLRKGMSDTQYF. The chain uses TRBV12-3 or TRBV12-4 and TRBJ2-3; D not certain. The CDR3 has 15 residues. Trimming pared 3 bases from V and 4 bases from J, leaving 14 bases between.

The rearrangement links TRBV20-1 to TRBJ2-7; D is unresolved. This CDR3 is 9 amino acids long. Per germline, CDR1 DFQATT and CDR2 SNEGSKA (reference sequence). DNA for the CDR3: TGCAGCCCGCCCTACGAGCAGTACTTC. Its translation: CSPPYEQYF.

In its sample, this clonotype was seen a few times. The V call is TRBV20-1, the J call TRBJ2-1; possibly TRBD2 for D (5 bases). Trimming shortened V by 3 bases and J by 2 bases, and 14 bases separated the two germline ends. The CDR3 length is 15 residues. Looked up from germline, CDR1 is DFQATT and CDR2 is SNEGSKA (reference sequence). This CDR3 is CSARPAGTTYNEQFF. The CDR3 DNA reads TGCAGTGCTAGGCCTGCGGGTACAACCTACAATGAGCAGTTCTTC.

This clonotype was counted only a few times. J is TRBJ2-5 and V is TRBV25-1; 10 bases align to TRBD2. The CDR3 contains 16 residues. V dropped 1 base and J dropped 5; count of bases not matched to a gene: 7. Looked up from germline, CDR1 is MGHDK and CDR2 is SYGVNS. Here the CDR3 DNA reads TGTGCCAGCAGTGAATCGAGCGGGAGGGCCAGGGAGACCCAGTACTTC. It yields the protein CASSESSGRARETQYF.

CDR3 sequence reads: CASGGGSEGSSYEQYF. The CDR3 DNA follows: TGTGCCAGCGGGGGGGGGAGCGAGGGAAGCTCCTACGAGCAGTACTTC. V is TRBV2 and J is TRBJ2-7; TRBD2 aligns across 7 bases. CDR3 size: 16 residues. Germline V gene data show CDR1 as SNHLY and CDR2 as FYNNEI. V was pared by 8 bases and J by 0 bases, with 13 bases of the junction left unmatched.

This sequence joins TRBV19 and TRBJ2-7, with D unclear. The length of the CDR3 is 14 residues. Trimming stripped 3 bases from V and 2 bases from J, with 11 bases between. The germline V gene has CDR1 LNHDA and CDR2 SQIVND (reference sequence). The CDR3 is CASSIGQNTYEQYF. The CDR3 nucleotides read TGTGCCAGTAGTATTGGGCAGAACACCTACGAGCAGTACTTC.

The rearrangement links TRBV5-1 to TRBJ2-2; possible D gene TRBD1, 6 bases. In germline, CDR1 is SGHRS, CDR2 YFSETQ. The CDR3 is 16 amino acids. V lost 0 bases and J 1 base, leaving 10 bases between the germline ends. This CDR3 is CASSLGGRVNTGELFF. The CDR3 DNA reads TGCGCCAGCAGCTTGGGGGGGCGAGTGAACACCGGGGAGCTGTTTTTT. Complete variable domain (other parts from reference TRBV5-1 and TRBJ2-2): KAGVTQTPRYLIKTRGQQVTLSCSPISGHRSVSWYQQTPGQGLQFLFEYFSETQRNKGNFPGRFSGRQFSNSRSEMNVSTLELGDSALYLCASSLGGRVNTGELFFGEGSRLTVL.

In this sample, this clonotype turned up a few times. The chain has TRBV11-2 and TRBJ2-1; D call uncertain. V was trimmed by 7 bases and J by 6 bases, leaving 10 bases between them. Per the germline V gene, CDR1 is SGHAT and CDR2 is FQNNGV. The CDR3 is made up of 12 amino acids. CDR3 protein: CASTIPGNEQFF. The CDR3 DNA sequence: TGTGCCAGCACCATCCCGGGCAATGAGCAGTTCTTC. Complete variable domain (other parts from reference TRBV11-2 and TRBJ2-1): EAGVAQSPRYKIIEKRQSVAFWCNPISGHATLYWYQQILGQGPKLLIQFQNNGVVDDSQLPKDRFSAERLKGVDSTLKIQPAKLEDSAVYLCASTIPGNEQFFGPGTRLTVL.

There are many counts of this clonotype. V usage is TRBV6-1 and J usage is TRBJ2-3, with unresolved D. The germline gives CDR1 MNHNS, CDR2 SASEGT. V gave up 6 bases and J gave up 2 bases, with 9 bases separating them. This CDR3 is 13 amino acids long. CDR3 protein: CASRPKATDTQYF. The CDR3 DNA reads TGTGCCAGCAGACCTAAGGCCACAGATACGCAGTATTTT.

At least ten counts were recorded for this clonotype. The rearrangement joins TRBV29-1 to TRBJ2-2, with TRBD2 as a possible D gene (6 bases). V shed 6 bases and J shed 6 bases, with 11 bases lying between them. The length of the CDR3 is 12 residues. In germline, CDR1 is SQVTM, CDR2 ANQGSEA. CDR3 bases: TGCAGCGTCGGTAGCGGACCCGGGGAGCTGTTTTTT. Protein sequence: CSVGSGPGELFF.

This clonotype was detected only a few times. The rearrangement uses TRBV20-1 and TRBJ2-5; TRBD1 matches at 7 bases. The junction had 4 bases not matched to a gene; V was cut back by 6 bases and J by 3 bases. CDR1 DFQATT and CDR2 SNEGSKA come from the germline V gene (reference sequence). The CDR3 spans 12 residues. The chain's CDR3 is CSAGQVEETQYF. The CDR3 DNA follows: TGCAGTGCCGGACAGGTCGAAGAGACCCAGTACTTC.

This chain joins TRBV7-9 and TRBJ2-3; maybe TRBD2 (6 bases). The germline V gene has CDR1 SEHNR and CDR2 FQNEAQ (reference sequence). This CDR3 is 17 amino acids long. Trimming removed 5 bases from V and 2 bases from J, with 20 bases in between. The CDR3 DNA follows: TGTGCCAGCAGCCACCCACTAGGGGCGGGGACCACAGATACGCAGTATTTT. Translated: CASSHPLGAGTTDTQYF.

V and J are TRBV29-1 and TRBJ2-4, with D possibly being TRBD1 (5 bases). The CDR3 extends over 13 amino acids. The V end lost 5 bases, the J end lost 10 bases, and 18 bases lay between the germline ends. Germline CDR1 and CDR2: SQVTM and ANQGSEA. Here the CDR3 DNA reads TGCAGCGTTCAAGTCACAGGAAAGGGGATTCAGTACTTC. This sequence encodes CSVQVTGKGIQYF. The full variable domain, rest sourced from reference TRBV29-1 and TRBJ2-4, is SAVISQKPSRDICQRGTSLTIQCQVDSQVTMMFWYRQQPGQSLTLIATANQGSEATYESGFVIDKFPISRPNLTFSTLTVSNMSPEDSSIYLCSVQVTGKGIQYFGAGTRLSVL.

This clonotype showed up just a few times. The chain employs TRBV25-1 and TRBJ2-1; D might be TRBD1 (6 bases). Trimming shortened V by 4 bases and J by 0 bases, and 13 bases separated the two germline ends. CDR3 size: 16 residues. Germline CDR1 is MGHDK and CDR2 is SYGVNS. The CDR3 DNA follows: TGTGCCAGCAGTGGAATTAGGGGGAGCTCCTACAATGAGCAGTTCTTC. The encoded protein is CASSGIRGSSYNEQFF.

A few counts support this clonotype. This chain links TRBV4-2 with TRBJ1-5; D perhaps matches TRBD1 (6 bases). The CDR3 extends over 15 amino acids. Germline CDR1 is LGHNA and CDR2 is YNFKEQ. The V end lost 4 bases, the J end lost 6 bases, and 16 bases lay between the germline ends. The CDR3 sequence: CASSLRQAEGQPQHF. The CDR3 nucleotides read TGTGCCAGCAGCCTACGACAGGCCGAGGGTCAGCCCCAGCATTTT.

The sample holds many counts of this clonotype. This rearrangement joins TRBV5-1 to TRBJ2-7; the match to TRBD2 covers 10 bases. Looked up from germline, CDR1 is SGHRS and CDR2 is YFSETQ. The V and J ends lost 4 bases and 2 bases, in that order; junction bases with no gene match: 6. The CDR3 is made up of 15 amino acids. CDR3 amino acids: CASSPLAGGPYEQYF. CDR3 DNA sequence: TGCGCCAGCAGCCCCTTAGCGGGAGGTCCCTACGAGCAGTACTTC. Complete variable domain (other parts from reference TRBV5-1 and TRBJ2-7): KAGVTQTPRYLIKTRGQQVTLSCSPISGHRSVSWYQQTPGQGLQFLFEYFSETQRNKGNFPGRFSGRQFSNSRSEMNVSTLELGDSALYLCASSPLAGGPYEQYFGPGTRLTVT.

The table lists this clonotype with many counts. The V and J genes are TRBV12-3 or TRBV12-4 and TRBJ1-2, with a tentative D call TRBD1 (6 bases). V lost 8 bases and J lost 7, with 17 bases in between. The CDR3 covers 13 residues. The DNA for the CDR3 is TGTGCCAGCGGGGAACAGGGTTTCTCTGGCTACACCTTC. Its protein product is CASGEQGFSGYTF.

This clonotype was seen at least ten times. CDR3 sequence (DNA): TGTGCCAGCAGCCTAGACAGGGATCCTGATACGCAGTATTTT. Translation gives CASSLDRDPDTQYF. J is TRBJ2-3 and V is TRBV7-9, with TRBD1 matching over 7 bases. This CDR3 region has 14 residues. V dropped 5 bases and J dropped 6; count of bases not matched to a gene: 8. Per germline, CDR1 SEHNR and CDR2 FQNEAQ (reference sequence).

This clonotype was seen only a few times. Mismatch with germline at one junction end may stem from a read error. Here the CDR3 DNA reads TGTGCCAGCAGATTAGGTGGGGGCTCTGATTCACCCCTCCACTTT. The encoded protein is CASRLGGGSDSPLHF. The J gene is TRBJ1-6, the V gene TRBV7-2; D may be TRBD1 (6 bases). This CDR3 is 15 amino acids long. Germline V gene sequence: CDR1 SGHTA, CDR2 FQGNSA. Full variable domain (rest looked up from reference TRBV7-2 and TRBJ1-6): GAGVSQSPSNKVTEKGKDVELRCDPISGHTALYWYRQSLGQGLEFLIYFQGNSAPDKSGLPSDRFSAERTGGSVSTLTIQRTQQEDSAVYLCASRLGGGSDSPLHFGNGTRLTVT.

This clonotype was recorded a few times. The chain employs TRBV11-2 and TRBJ2-3; tentatively, D is TRBD1 (5 bases). Trimming took off 4 bases at V and 4 bases at J, with 24 bases between the two ends. Germline V CDR1 and CDR2: SGHAT, FQNNGV. The length of the CDR3 is 18 residues. The CDR3 bases are TGTGCCAGCAGCTGGCCCTTGGGGCCAGTCGGAGCCCCAGATACGCAGTATTTT. Encoded protein: CASSWPLGPVGAPDTQYF. Looking up the rest from reference TRBV11-2 and TRBJ2-3 gives the full variable domain: EAGVAQSPRYKIIEKRQSVAFWCNPISGHATLYWYQQILGQGPKLLIQFQNNGVVDDSQLPKDRFSAERLKGVDSTLKIQPAKLEDSAVYLCASSWPLGPVGAPDTQYFGPGTRLTVL.

This clonotype was seen ten or more times. This chain joins TRBV2 and TRBJ2-7; no definite D call. Germline V gene sequence: CDR1 SNHLY, CDR2 FYNNEI. The CDR3 has 10 amino acids. Between the trimmed V and J ends, which lost 8 bases and 4 bases, there was a span of 6 bases. CDR3 residues: CASSGYEQYF. In DNA, the CDR3 is TGTGCCAGCTCGGGTTACGAGCAGTACTTC.

V gene TRBV20-1 combines with J gene TRBJ2-7, with D possibly being TRBD1 (6 bases). The CDR3 consists of 14 residues. V lost 1 base and J lost 0, with 10 bases in between. Looked up from germline, CDR1 is DFQATT and CDR2 is SNEGSKA (reference sequence). CDR3 sequence: CSARGTASSYEQYF. DNA of the CDR3: TGCAGTGCTAGAGGGACAGCTAGCTCCTACGAGCAGTACTTC.